The rows below give T cell receptor beta chains drawn from one sample of a study of Ad26.COV2.S vaccination and SARS-CoV-2 variants. Data came from immunoSEQ multiplex PCR; TCRdb stores just in-frame clones and leaves some out. The repertoire consists of 350,000 to 500,000 clones, with roughly 91% occurring once and the leading ten covering approximately 4.3%. The sample here was peripheral blood, taken in a trial of Ad26.COV2.S vaccine versus placebo. These receptors all come from a person aged 18-60 years who received the Ad26.COV2.S COVID-19 vaccine or a placebo. The CDR3 runs from the conserved cysteine through the conserved F or W. The order of the fields is V gene, D gene, clone size, J gene, CDR3 DNA, CDR3 protein. D genes are given only for firm matches. Clone size is not always given. Where it is, it says once, few, many or a class for expanded clones.

V gene: TRBV9; D gene: -; clone size: -; J gene: TRBJ2-2; CDR3 DNA: TGTGCCAGCAGCGTGGATCCCTTACAGGGAGTCACCGGGGAGCTGTTTTTT; CDR3 protein: CASSVDPLQGVTGELFF
V gene: TRBV19; D gene: -; clone size: -; J gene: TRBJ1-1; CDR3 DNA: TGTGCCAGTAGTTCACCCTGGAGGGTGAACACTGAAGCTTTCTTT; CDR3 protein: CASSSPWRVNTEAFF
V gene: TRBV10-3; D gene: -; clone size: -; J gene: TRBJ1-6; CDR3 DNA: TGTGCCATCAGGGCGCGGACACCGGGGGATTCACCCCTCCACTTT; CDR3 protein: CAIRARTPGDSPLHF
V gene: TRBV5-1; D gene: -; clone size: -; J gene: TRBJ1-2; CDR3 DNA: TGCGCCAGCAGCTTCACAGGGCATGGCTACACCTTC; CDR3 protein: CASSFTGHGYTF
V gene: TRBV6-4; D gene: TRBD1; clone size: -; J gene: TRBJ2-6; CDR3 DNA: TGTGCCAGCAGTAAGACCGGGACAGGGGGCTCTGGGGCCAACGTCCTGACTTTC; CDR3 protein: CASSKTGTGGSGANVLTF
V gene: TRBV29-1; D gene: -; clone size: once; J gene: TRBJ2-7; CDR3 DNA: TGCAGCGTTGAAGAGGAGATTGGGCAGTACTTC; CDR3 protein: CSVEEEIGQYF
V gene: TRBV2; D gene: -; clone size: -; J gene: TRBJ1-5; CDR3 DNA: TGTGCCACCAGAATGGGGGACAATCAGCCCCAGCATTTT; CDR3 protein: CATRMGDNQPQHF
V gene: TRBV7-9; D gene: -; clone size: few; J gene: TRBJ1-1; CDR3 DNA: TGTGCCAGCAGCGCCAGTAAGAACACTGAAGCTTTCTTT; CDR3 protein: CASSASKNTEAFF
V gene: TRBV11-2; D gene: TRBD2; clone size: -; J gene: TRBJ2-7; CDR3 DNA: TGTGCCAGCAGCTTAAGGTCTAGCGGTACCTACGAGCAGTACTTC; CDR3 protein: CASSLRSSGTYEQYF
V gene: TRBV7-9; D gene: -; clone size: -; J gene: TRBJ2-1; CDR3 DNA: TGTGCCAGCAGCTTCACCGGGGGATTAGCGAGAACCTACAATGAGCAGTTCTTC; CDR3 protein: CASSFTGGLARTYNEQFF
V gene: TRBV2; D gene: TRBD2; clone size: -; J gene: TRBJ2-7; CDR3 DNA: TGTGCCAGCAGCTGGACTAGCGGGAGGTTTACGGGCGAGCAGTACTTC; CDR3 protein: CASSWTSGRFTGEQYF
V gene: TRBV9; D gene: TRBD1; clone size: -; J gene: TRBJ1-1; CDR3 DNA: TGTGCCAGCAGCGTAGGAAGGACAGGGGATTTGGCTGAAGCTTTCTTT; CDR3 protein: CASSVGRTGDLAEAFF
V gene: TRBV19; D gene: -; clone size: -; J gene: TRBJ2-7; CDR3 DNA: TGTGCCAGTAGTATAAACGGTCATACAAACGACGAGCAGTACTTC; CDR3 protein: CASSINGHTNDEQYF
V gene: TRBV19; D gene: -; clone size: -; J gene: TRBJ1-5; CDR3 DNA: TGTGCCAGTGGGTGGGGGGGCTTTGGTCAGCCCCAGCATTTT; CDR3 protein: CASGWGGFGQPQHF
V gene: TRBV15; D gene: TRBD1; clone size: -; J gene: TRBJ2-7; CDR3 DNA: TGTGCCACCAGCATGGGGACAGGGACGGTGGACGAGCAGTACTTC; CDR3 protein: CATSMGTGTVDEQYF
V gene: TRBV9; D gene: -; clone size: few; J gene: TRBJ2-2; CDR3 DNA: TGTGCCAGCAGCGTAGATATCGGGGAGCTGTTTTTT; CDR3 protein: CASSVDIGELFF
V gene: TRBV27; D gene: TRBD1; clone size: -; J gene: TRBJ2-7; CDR3 DNA: TGTGCCAGCAGTTTAGACAGGGACTACGAGCAGTACTTC; CDR3 protein: CASSLDRDYEQYF
V gene: TRBV6-4; D gene: -; clone size: once; J gene: TRBJ2-1; CDR3 DNA: TGTGCCAGCAGAGACAGTTCTAATGAGCAGTTCTTC; CDR3 protein: CASRDSSNEQFF
V gene: TRBV4-3; D gene: -; clone size: -; J gene: TRBJ2-2; CDR3 DNA: TGCGCCAGCAGCCAAGACCCTAGCCCAAGAACCGGGGAGCTGTTTTTT; CDR3 protein: CASSQDPSPRTGELFF
V gene: TRBV28; D gene: -; clone size: -; J gene: TRBJ2-7; CDR3 DNA: TGTGCCAGCAGTTTAAGGGATGTCTACGAGCAGTACTTC; CDR3 protein: CASSLRDVYEQYF
V gene: TRBV2; D gene: -; clone size: -; J gene: TRBJ2-7; CDR3 DNA: TGTGCCAGCAGTGCGTCGGCGGGCGAGCAGTACTTC; CDR3 protein: CASSASAGEQYF
V gene: TRBV4-1; D gene: -; clone size: once; J gene: TRBJ2-3; CDR3 DNA: TGCGCCAGCAGCCAAGATTTTGGAGGGGCAGATACGCAGTATTTT; CDR3 protein: CASSQDFGGADTQYF
V gene: TRBV5-5; D gene: TRBD1; clone size: once; J gene: TRBJ1-2; CDR3 DNA: TGTGCCAGCAGTCGAGGACAGGGTAACTATGGCTACACCTTC; CDR3 protein: CASSRGQGNYGYTF
V gene: TRBV5-1; D gene: -; clone size: -; J gene: TRBJ2-3; CDR3 DNA: TGCGCCAGCAGTGAGGTCTACACAGATACGCAGTATTTT; CDR3 protein: CASSEVYTDTQYF
V gene: TRBV6-1; D gene: -; clone size: -; J gene: TRBJ2-7; CDR3 DNA: TGTGCCAGCAGTGAAGGTGGGACCTACGAGCAGTACTTC; CDR3 protein: CASSEGGTYEQYF
V gene: TRBV3-1/TRBV3-2; D gene: -; clone size: -; J gene: TRBJ2-4; CDR3 DNA: TGTGCCAGCAGCCAAGAGGGTAACGGTCTTAGTAGTGAAAACATTCAGTACTTC; CDR3 protein: CASSQEGNGLSSENIQYF
V gene: TRBV9; D gene: TRBD2; clone size: once; J gene: TRBJ2-1; CDR3 DNA: TGTGCCAGCAGCGCCCACGCAGAGCGGGGCAATGAGCAGTTCTTC; CDR3 protein: CASSAHAERGNEQFF
V gene: TRBV28; D gene: -; clone size: -; J gene: TRBJ2-5; CDR3 DNA: TGTGCCAGCAGTTTTCAGGCCTGGGGGACACAAGAGACCCAGTACTTC; CDR3 protein: CASSFQAWGTQETQYF
V gene: TRBV5-1; D gene: -; clone size: -; J gene: TRBJ2-7; CDR3 DNA: TGCGCCAGCAGCTACAACGACCAAACCTACGAGCAGTACTTC; CDR3 protein: CASSYNDQTYEQYF
V gene: TRBV29-1; D gene: -; clone size: once; J gene: TRBJ2-7; CDR3 DNA: TGCAGCGTGACACTGAGCTCCTACGAGCAGTACTTC; CDR3 protein: CSVTLSSYEQYF
V gene: TRBV6-5; D gene: TRBD1; clone size: once; J gene: TRBJ2-7; CDR3 DNA: TGTGCCAGCAGTTACGTGGGGACAGGGCTGTCCTACGAGCAGTACTTC; CDR3 protein: CASSYVGTGLSYEQYF
V gene: TRBV19; D gene: -; clone size: -; J gene: TRBJ1-1; CDR3 DNA: TGTGCCAGTAGTGTCCTCGGGGACACTGAAGCTTTCTTT; CDR3 protein: CASSVLGDTEAFF
V gene: TRBV7-2; D gene: TRBD2; clone size: few; J gene: TRBJ2-1; CDR3 DNA: TGTGCCAGCAGCGGGACTAGCGAAAACAATGAGCAGTTCTTC; CDR3 protein: CASSGTSENNEQFF
V gene: TRBV15; D gene: -; clone size: -; J gene: TRBJ1-4; CDR3 DNA: TGTGCCACCAGCAGGGAGACCCTCCGGGGGGAAAAACTGTTTTTT; CDR3 protein: CATSRETLRGEKLFF
V gene: TRBV5-8; D gene: -; clone size: -; J gene: TRBJ2-3; CDR3 DNA: TGTGCCAGCAGCTCCACTGGCTACCCCACAGATACGCAGTATTTT; CDR3 protein: CASSSTGYPTDTQYF
V gene: TRBV5-1; D gene: -; clone size: few; J gene: TRBJ1-1; CDR3 DNA: TGCGCCAGCAGCCTAGGGGGGGCCCCTGAAGCTTTCTTT; CDR3 protein: CASSLGGAPEAFF
V gene: TRBV11-3; D gene: TRBD2; clone size: -; J gene: TRBJ2-2; CDR3 DNA: TGTGCCAGCAGCGCCATAACCCTTAGCGGGAGGGGCGCCGGGGAGCTGTTTTTT; CDR3 protein: CASSAITLSGRGAGELFF
V gene: TRBV11-2; D gene: -; clone size: -; J gene: TRBJ2-2; CDR3 DNA: TGTGCCAGCAGCTTAGATCCCGTGAACACCGGGGAGCTGTTTTTT; CDR3 protein: CASSLDPVNTGELFF
V gene: TRBV18; D gene: TRBD1; clone size: -; J gene: TRBJ1-1; CDR3 DNA: TGTGCCAGCTCACTCGGACAGGGGGTTCAAAGCACTGAAGCTTTCTTT; CDR3 protein: CASSLGQGVQSTEAFF
V gene: TRBV27; D gene: TRBD2; clone size: -; J gene: TRBJ2-7; CDR3 DNA: TGTGCCAGCAGGCCGACTAGCGCATACGAGCAGTACTTC; CDR3 protein: CASRPTSAYEQYF
V gene: TRBV5-5; D gene: -; clone size: -; J gene: TRBJ2-7; CDR3 DNA: TGTGCCAGCAGCTTGGATGGGCTAGCGTCGGATAAAGAGCAGTACTTC; CDR3 protein: CASSLDGLASDKEQYF
V gene: TRBV15; D gene: -; clone size: once; J gene: TRBJ2-7; CDR3 DNA: TGTGCCACCAGCAGCCGGGGGGCAGGGGGCGGCGAGCAGTACTTC; CDR3 protein: CATSSRGAGGGEQYF
V gene: TRBV3-1/TRBV3-2; D gene: TRBD1; clone size: -; J gene: TRBJ2-7; CDR3 DNA: TGTGCCAGCAGCCGAGGCAACAGGGGTGGTGGCGAGCAGTACTTC; CDR3 protein: CASSRGNRGGGEQYF
V gene: TRBV11-1; D gene: -; clone size: few; J gene: TRBJ2-1; CDR3 DNA: TGTGCCAGCAGCTTTGGCGAGGGTAGGGGCTACAATGAGCAGTTCTTC; CDR3 protein: CASSFGEGRGYNEQFF
V gene: TRBV7-9; D gene: TRBD2; clone size: once; J gene: TRBJ2-2; CDR3 DNA: TGTGCCAGCAGCACCACTAGCGGGGTGAACACCGGGGAGCTGTTTTTT; CDR3 protein: CASSTTSGVNTGELFF
V gene: TRBV18; D gene: -; clone size: -; J gene: TRBJ1-2; CDR3 DNA: TGTGCCAGCTCACCCCGACAGAACTATGGCTACACCTTC; CDR3 protein: CASSPRQNYGYTF
V gene: TRBV6-5; D gene: TRBD1; clone size: -; J gene: TRBJ2-2; CDR3 DNA: TGTGCCAGCAGGGCCGGGACAGGGTCCTTCGGGGAGCTGTTTTTT; CDR3 protein: CASRAGTGSFGELFF
V gene: TRBV25-1; D gene: TRBD1; clone size: -; J gene: TRBJ2-1; CDR3 DNA: TGTGCCAGCAGAGGGACAGGGTCCTACAATGAGCAGTTCTTC; CDR3 protein: CASRGTGSYNEQFF
V gene: TRBV27; D gene: -; clone size: once; J gene: TRBJ1-5; CDR3 DNA: TGTGCCAGCAGTTTCAGACTCCTGGGGGGCCAGCCCCAGCATTTT; CDR3 protein: CASSFRLLGGQPQHF
V gene: TRBV9; D gene: -; clone size: -; J gene: TRBJ2-1; CDR3 DNA: TGTGCCAGCAGCGTAACCCCGGACAATGAGCAGTTCTTC; CDR3 protein: CASSVTPDNEQFF
V gene: TRBV15; D gene: -; clone size: -; J gene: TRBJ2-2; CDR3 DNA: TGTGCCACCAGCGTAACCAGGCAGAACACCGGGGAGCTGTTTTTT; CDR3 protein: CATSVTRQNTGELFF
V gene: TRBV20-1; D gene: -; clone size: -; J gene: TRBJ2-5; CDR3 DNA: TGCAGTGCTGCCGCCCAAGAGACCCAGTACTTC; CDR3 protein: CSAAAQETQYF